The clone carrying this T cell receptor beta chain showed up just a few times. The V and J ends lost 2 bases and 4 bases, in that order; junction bases with no gene match: 7. Germline lookup yields CDR1 SGHNT and CDR2 YYREEE (reference sequence). The CDR3 length is 15 residues. Libraries were prepared by immunoSEQ multiplex PCR; TCRdb keeps only in-frame clonotypes and omits some of them. The top ten hold around 2.5% of the sample, which has some 40,000 clones, about 90% seen once. This entry belongs to a study of graft-versus-host responses after intestinal transplantation. The sample was PBMCs, taken 300 to 320 days after intestinal transplant. The V and J genes are TRBV5-4 and TRBJ2-3; 7 bases line up with TRBD2. The clonotype originates from a human patient who received an intestinal transplant, so some T cells may come from the graft donor. The CDR3 sequence: CASSFYGGRSDTQYF. The DNA for the CDR3 is TGTGCCAGCAGCTTTTACGGGGGGAGGTCAGATACGCAGTATTTT.